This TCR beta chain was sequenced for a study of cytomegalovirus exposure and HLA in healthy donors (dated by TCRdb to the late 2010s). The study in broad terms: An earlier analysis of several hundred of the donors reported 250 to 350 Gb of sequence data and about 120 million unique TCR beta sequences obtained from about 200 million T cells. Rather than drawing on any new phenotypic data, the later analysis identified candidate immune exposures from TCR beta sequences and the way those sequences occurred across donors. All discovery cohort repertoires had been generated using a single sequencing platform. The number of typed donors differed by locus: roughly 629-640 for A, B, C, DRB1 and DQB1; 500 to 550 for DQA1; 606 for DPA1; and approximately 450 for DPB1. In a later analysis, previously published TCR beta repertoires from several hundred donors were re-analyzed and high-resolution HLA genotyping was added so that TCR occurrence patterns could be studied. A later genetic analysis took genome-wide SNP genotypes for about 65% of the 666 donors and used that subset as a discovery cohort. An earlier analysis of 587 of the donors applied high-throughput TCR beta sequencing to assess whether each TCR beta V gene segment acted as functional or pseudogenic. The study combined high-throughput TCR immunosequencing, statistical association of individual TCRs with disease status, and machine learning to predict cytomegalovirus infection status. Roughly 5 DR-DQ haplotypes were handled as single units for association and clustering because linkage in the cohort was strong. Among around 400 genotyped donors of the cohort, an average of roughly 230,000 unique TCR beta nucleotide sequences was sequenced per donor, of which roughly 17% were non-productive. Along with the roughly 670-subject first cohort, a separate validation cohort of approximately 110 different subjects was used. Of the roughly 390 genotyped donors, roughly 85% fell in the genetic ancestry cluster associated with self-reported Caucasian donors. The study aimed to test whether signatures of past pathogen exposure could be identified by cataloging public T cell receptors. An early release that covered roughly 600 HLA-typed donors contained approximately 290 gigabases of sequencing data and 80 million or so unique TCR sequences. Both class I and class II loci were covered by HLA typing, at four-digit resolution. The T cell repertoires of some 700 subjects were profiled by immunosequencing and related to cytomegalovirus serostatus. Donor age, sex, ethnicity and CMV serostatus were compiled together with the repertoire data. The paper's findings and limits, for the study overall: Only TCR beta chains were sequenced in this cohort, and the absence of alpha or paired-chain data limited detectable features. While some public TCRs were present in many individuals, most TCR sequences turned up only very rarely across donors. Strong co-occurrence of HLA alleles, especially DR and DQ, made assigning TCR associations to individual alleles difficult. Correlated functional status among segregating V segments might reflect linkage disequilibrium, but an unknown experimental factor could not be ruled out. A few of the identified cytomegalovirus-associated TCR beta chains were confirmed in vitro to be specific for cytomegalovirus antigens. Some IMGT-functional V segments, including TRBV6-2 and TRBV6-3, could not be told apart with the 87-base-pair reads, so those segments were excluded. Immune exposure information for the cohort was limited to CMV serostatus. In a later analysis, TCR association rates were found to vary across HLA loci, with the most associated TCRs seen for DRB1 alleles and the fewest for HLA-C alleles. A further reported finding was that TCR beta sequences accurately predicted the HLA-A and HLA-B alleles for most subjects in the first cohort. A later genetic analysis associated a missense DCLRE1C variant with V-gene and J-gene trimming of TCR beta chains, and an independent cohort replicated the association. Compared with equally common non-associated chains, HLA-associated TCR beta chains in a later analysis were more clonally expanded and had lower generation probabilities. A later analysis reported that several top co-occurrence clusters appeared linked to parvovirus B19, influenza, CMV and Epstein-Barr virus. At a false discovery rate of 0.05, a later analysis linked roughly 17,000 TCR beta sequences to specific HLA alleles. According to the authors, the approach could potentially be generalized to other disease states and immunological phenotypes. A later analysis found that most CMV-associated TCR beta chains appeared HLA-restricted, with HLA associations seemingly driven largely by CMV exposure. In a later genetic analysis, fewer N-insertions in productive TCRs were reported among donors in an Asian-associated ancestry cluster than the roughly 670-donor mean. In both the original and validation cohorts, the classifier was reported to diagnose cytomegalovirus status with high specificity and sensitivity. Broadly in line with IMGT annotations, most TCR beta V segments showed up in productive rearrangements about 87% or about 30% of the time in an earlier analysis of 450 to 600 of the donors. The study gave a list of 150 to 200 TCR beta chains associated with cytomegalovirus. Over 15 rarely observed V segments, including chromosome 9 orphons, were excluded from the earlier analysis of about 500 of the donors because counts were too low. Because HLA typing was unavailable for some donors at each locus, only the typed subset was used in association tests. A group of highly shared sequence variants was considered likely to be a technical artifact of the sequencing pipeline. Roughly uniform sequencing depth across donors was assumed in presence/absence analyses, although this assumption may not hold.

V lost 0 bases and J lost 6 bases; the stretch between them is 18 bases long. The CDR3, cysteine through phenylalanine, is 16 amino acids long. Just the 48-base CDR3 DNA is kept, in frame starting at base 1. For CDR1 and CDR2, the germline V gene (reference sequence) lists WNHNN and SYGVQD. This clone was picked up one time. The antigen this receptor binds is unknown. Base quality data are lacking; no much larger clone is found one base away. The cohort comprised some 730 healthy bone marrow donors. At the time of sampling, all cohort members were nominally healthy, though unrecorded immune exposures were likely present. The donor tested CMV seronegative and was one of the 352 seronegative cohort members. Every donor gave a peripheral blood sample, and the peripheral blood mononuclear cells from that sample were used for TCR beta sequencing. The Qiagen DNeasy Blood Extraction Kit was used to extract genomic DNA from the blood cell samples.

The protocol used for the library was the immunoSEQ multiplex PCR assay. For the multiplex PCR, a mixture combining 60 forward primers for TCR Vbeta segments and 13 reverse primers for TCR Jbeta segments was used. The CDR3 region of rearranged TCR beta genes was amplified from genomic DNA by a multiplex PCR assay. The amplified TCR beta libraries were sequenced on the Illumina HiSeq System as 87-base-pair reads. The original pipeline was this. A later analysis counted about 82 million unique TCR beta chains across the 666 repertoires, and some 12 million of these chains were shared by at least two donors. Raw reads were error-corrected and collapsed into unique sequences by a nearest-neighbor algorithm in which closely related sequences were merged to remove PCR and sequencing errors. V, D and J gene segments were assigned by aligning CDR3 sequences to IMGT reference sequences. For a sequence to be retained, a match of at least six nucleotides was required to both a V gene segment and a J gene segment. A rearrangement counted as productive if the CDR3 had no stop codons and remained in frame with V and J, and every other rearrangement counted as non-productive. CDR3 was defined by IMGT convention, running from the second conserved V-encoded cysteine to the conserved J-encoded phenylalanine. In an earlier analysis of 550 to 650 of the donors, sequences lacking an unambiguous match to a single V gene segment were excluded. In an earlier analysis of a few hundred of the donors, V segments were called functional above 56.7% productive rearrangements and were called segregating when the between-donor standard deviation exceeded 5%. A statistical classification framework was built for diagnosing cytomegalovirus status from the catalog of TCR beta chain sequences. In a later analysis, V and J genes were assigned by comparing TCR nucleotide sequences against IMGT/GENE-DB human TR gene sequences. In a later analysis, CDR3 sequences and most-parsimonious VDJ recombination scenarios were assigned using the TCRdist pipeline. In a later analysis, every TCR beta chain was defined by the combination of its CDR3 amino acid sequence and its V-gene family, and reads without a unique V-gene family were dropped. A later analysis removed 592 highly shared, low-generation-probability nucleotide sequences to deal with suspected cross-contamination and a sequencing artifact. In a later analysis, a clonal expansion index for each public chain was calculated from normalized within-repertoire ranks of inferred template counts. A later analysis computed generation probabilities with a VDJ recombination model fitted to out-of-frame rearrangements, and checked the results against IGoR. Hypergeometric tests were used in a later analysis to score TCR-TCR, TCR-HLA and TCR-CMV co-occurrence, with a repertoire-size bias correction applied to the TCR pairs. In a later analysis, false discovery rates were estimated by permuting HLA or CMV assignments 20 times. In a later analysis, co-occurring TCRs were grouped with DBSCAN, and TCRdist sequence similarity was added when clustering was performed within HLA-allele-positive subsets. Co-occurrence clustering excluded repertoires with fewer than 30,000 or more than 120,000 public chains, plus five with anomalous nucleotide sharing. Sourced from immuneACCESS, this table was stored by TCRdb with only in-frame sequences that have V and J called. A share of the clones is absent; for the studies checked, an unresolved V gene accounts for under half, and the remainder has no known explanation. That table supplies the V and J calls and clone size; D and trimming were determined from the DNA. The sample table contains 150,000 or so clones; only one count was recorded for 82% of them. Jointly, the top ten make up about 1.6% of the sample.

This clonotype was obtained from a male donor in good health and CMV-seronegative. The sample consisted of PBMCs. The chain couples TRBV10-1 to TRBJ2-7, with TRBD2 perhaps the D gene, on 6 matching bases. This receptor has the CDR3 CASSESEWGGILEQYF. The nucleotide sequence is TGCGCCAGCAGTGAGTCTGAGTGGGGAGGAATTCTCGAGCAGTACTTC.